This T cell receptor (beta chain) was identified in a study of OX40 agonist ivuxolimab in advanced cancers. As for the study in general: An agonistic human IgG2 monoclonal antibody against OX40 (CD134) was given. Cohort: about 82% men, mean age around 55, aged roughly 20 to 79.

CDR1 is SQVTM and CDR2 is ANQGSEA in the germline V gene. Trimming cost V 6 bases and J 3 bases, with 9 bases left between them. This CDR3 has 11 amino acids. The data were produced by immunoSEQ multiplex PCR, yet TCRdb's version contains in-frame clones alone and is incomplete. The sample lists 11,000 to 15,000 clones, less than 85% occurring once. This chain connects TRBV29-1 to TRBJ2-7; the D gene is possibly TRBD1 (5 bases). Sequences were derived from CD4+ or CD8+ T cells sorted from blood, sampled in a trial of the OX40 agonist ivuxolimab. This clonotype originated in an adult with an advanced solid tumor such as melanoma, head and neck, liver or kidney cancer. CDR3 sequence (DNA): TGCAGCGTCAGGGTAGACTACGAGCAGTACTTC. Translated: CSVRVDYEQYF.